This entry features one TCR beta chain sequence. The sample originates from a study of blood T cell repertoires in COVID-19. About the study: Acute-phase and convalescent COVID-19 samples originated in the United States, Italy and Spain. T cells, B-cell-depleted T cells, or PBMCs provided the cDNA or gDNA that served as material.

As originally analysed: Using reference gene primer amplification, nucleated cell counts were estimated. Libraries were prepared by immunoSEQ multiplex PCR; TCRdb keeps only in-frame clonotypes and omits some of them. V, J and clone size are taken as reported in that table, and D and trimming were inferred from the DNA itself. The sample has about 74,000 clones; roughly nine tenths are singletons. V was clipped by 5 bases and J by 3 bases, with 8 bases between them. CDR3 size: 13 residues. CDR1 and CDR2 (germline): SNHLY, FYNNEI. The sequence came from a human donor in a cohort sampled during active COVID-19. This chain connects TRBV2 to TRBJ1-5, with D tentatively TRBD1 (6 bases). The sample comprised peripheral blood. CDR3: CASSRTVNQPQHF. The CDR3 nucleotides are TGTGCCAGCAGTCGGACAGTCAATCAGCCCCAGCATTTT.